The 21 T cell receptor beta chains given below trace back to one sample, sequenced in a study of cytomegalovirus exposure and HLA in healthy donors. Amplification used 60 Vbeta primers and 13 Jbeta primers. Using immunoSEQ multiplex PCR, the repertoire was profiled, and TCRdb retains in-frame clones only, with some absent. The repertoire holds about 160,000 clones, approximately 79% seen once, with just under 1% in the top ten. Input material: PBMCs. The receptor set was obtained from a woman between 50 and 59 years old in good health and CMV-seropositive.

The chain's CDR3 is CASLGQGRNNQPQHF. The CDR3 DNA is TGTGCCAGTCTGGGACAGGGTCGGAACAATCAGCCCCAGCATTTT. The chain is built from TRBV6-6 and TRBJ1-5, with 9 nucleotides matching TRBD1. Germline-derived CDR1 and CDR2 are MNHNY and SVGAGI (reference sequence). The CDR3 has 15 amino acids. V gave up 9 bases and J gave up 3 bases; unmatched junction bases: 9.

The CDR3 spells CASSTLTGRTGNTIYF. DNA for the CDR3: TGTGCCAGCAGCACCCTGACAGGGAGGACTGGAAACACCATATATTTT. The chain links TRBV7-2 to TRBJ1-3, with TRBD1 matching over 7 bases. Germline V gives CDR1 SGHTA, CDR2 FQGNSA. The CDR3 extends over 16 amino acids. V dropped 5 bases and J dropped 2; count of bases not matched to a gene: 9.

About this clone: The junction departs from germline at one end; a sequencing error may be responsible. The chain couples TRBV7-7 to TRBJ2-7; a weak D match, TRBD1 (6 bases). The CDR3 is 13 amino acids. Germline V gene data show CDR1 as SSHAT and CDR2 as FNYEAQ (reference sequence). The CDR3 protein is CASSFRQDYEQYF. CDR3 DNA: TGTGCTAGCAGCTTCAGACAGGACTACGAGCAGTACTTC.

This rearrangement joins TRBV4-3 to TRBJ2-4; 8 bases line up with TRBD2. V lost 4 bases to trimming and J lost 5 bases; unmatched junction nucleotides: 7. The CDR3 spans 15 residues. The germline gives CDR1 LGHNA, CDR2 YSLEER. CDR3 DNA: TGCGCCAGCAGCCTAACCGGGGGGGCCCAAAACATTCAGTACTTC. Its protein is CASSLTGGAQNIQYF.

This clone was seen only a few times. The J gene is TRBJ2-6, the V gene TRBV28; D is perhaps TRBD1 (5 bases). This CDR3 is built from 13 residues. Germline V gives CDR1 MDHEN, CDR2 SYDVKM. V lost 7 bases, J lost 2 bases, and 6 bases lay in between. The CDR3 DNA follows: TGTGCCAGCACAGGGACTGGGGCCAACGTCCTGACTTTC. Protein sequence: CASTGTGANVLTF. The complete variable domain, with remaining parts taken from reference TRBV28 and TRBJ2-6, reads DVKVTQSSRYLVKRTGEKVFLECVQDMDHENMFWYRQDPGLGLRLIYFSYDVKMKEKGDIPEGYSVSREKKERFSLILESASTNQTSMYLCASTGTGANVLTFGAGSRLTVL.

V and J are TRBV19 and TRBJ1-4; D uncertain. This CDR3 has 15 amino acids. The V and J ends lost 6 bases and 8 bases respectively, with 19 bases between them. Germline lookup yields CDR1 LNHDA and CDR2 SQIVND (reference sequence). This CDR3 is CASSRGRETGEKLFF. The CDR3 DNA reads TGTGCCAGTAGCCGAGGACGGGAGACGGGGGAAAAACTGTTTTTT.

The rearrangement joins TRBV6-5 to TRBJ1-2; D is undetermined. The V and J ends lost 0 bases and 8 bases respectively, with 13 bases between them. Germline CDR1 MNHEY, CDR2 SVGAGI. The CDR3 loop spans 14 amino acids. CDR3 protein: CASSYSEGTGGYTF. The CDR3, as DNA: TGTGCCAGCAGTTACTCGGAGGGAACGGGGGGCTACACCTTC.

This clone was detected a few times. The V call is TRBV4-3, the J call TRBJ1-4; no reliable D call. The CDR3 covers 18 residues. The germline V and J ends were trimmed by 0 bases and 5 bases, with 19 bases remaining between them. Germline assignment: CDR1 LGHNA and CDR2 YSLEER. The CDR3 protein is CASSQDVFNARVNEKLFF. As DNA, the CDR3 is TGCGCCAGCAGCCAAGATGTGTTCAATGCGCGGGTGAATGAAAAACTGTTTTTT.

The chain links TRBV7-8 to TRBJ2-1, with TRBD1 identical over 8 bases. Trimming cost V 3 bases and J 0 bases; bases outside gene matches: 13. The CDR3 runs to 19 residues. Germline V CDR1 and CDR2: SGHVS, FQNEAQ. CDR3 nucleotides: TGTGCCAGCAGCTTCCTTTCTATACAGGGGGGCAGCTCCTACAATGAGCAGTTCTTC. Its protein is CASSFLSIQGGSSYNEQFF.

The sample holds a few counts of this clone. This rearrangement joins TRBV19 to TRBJ1-2; the D is unclear. The CDR3 is 14 amino acids. Trimming removed 6 bases from V and 0 bases from J, with 11 bases in between. Germline lookup yields CDR1 LNHDA and CDR2 SQIVND (reference sequence). CDR3 residues: CASRGGDTNYGYTF. The CDR3 nucleotides read TGTGCCAGTAGAGGAGGAGACACTAACTATGGCTACACCTTC.

The rearrangement uses TRBV7-8 and TRBJ2-7; 12 bases line up with TRBD2. V lost 5 bases, J lost 4 bases, and 12 bases stayed unmatched. The CDR3 has 17 residues. Germline CDR1 SGHVS, CDR2 FQNEAQ. In DNA form, the CDR3 reads TGTGCCAGCAGCCCAATCGGACTAGCGGGATTAACGTACGAGCAGTACTTC. This codes for CASSPIGLAGLTYEQYF.

The chain couples TRBV19 to TRBJ1-2, with 10 bases aligning to TRBD1. The CDR3 totals 14 residues. Germline V gene sequence: CDR1 LNHDA, CDR2 SQIVND (reference sequence). The V segment lost 7 bases and the J segment 8 bases; nucleotides outside the gene matches: 10. CDR3 DNA sequence: TGTGCCAGTACCCGGGACAGGGGATCGAGCGGCTACACCTTC. Protein product: CASTRDRGSSGYTF.

This chain uses TRBV11-2 with TRBJ2-7; D remains ambiguous. The CDR3 loop spans 14 amino acids. Between the trimmed V and J ends, which lost 1 base and 3 bases, there was a span of 10 bases. Germline CDR1 SGHAT, CDR2 FQNNGV. This CDR3 is CASSLGAVNYEQYF. For the CDR3, the DNA is TGTGCCAGCAGCTTAGGGGCTGTCAACTACGAGCAGTACTTC.

V is TRBV5-1 and J is TRBJ2-3; 7 bases fit TRBD1. V shed 0 bases and J 0 bases; nucleotides not matched to a gene: 10. The CDR3 spans 18 residues. Germline-derived CDR1 and CDR2 are SGHRS and YFSETQ. As DNA, the CDR3 is TGCGCCAGCAGCTTGGCAACCGGGACAGTGAGTAGCACAGATACGCAGTATTTT. Its protein is CASSLATGTVSSTDTQYF.

A few counts support this clone. V usage is TRBV6-6 and J usage is TRBJ1-2; D remains unclear. V shed 8 bases and J shed 6 bases, with 22 bases lying between them. The germline V gene encodes CDR1 MNHNY and CDR2 SVGAGI (reference sequence). This CDR3 is 15 amino acids long. The CDR3 sequence is CASDTSKDAVNGYTF. The CDR3 DNA follows: TGTGCCAGCGATACGTCTAAAGATGCCGTGAATGGCTACACCTTC.

The CDR3 reads CSVQLGLANEKLFF. The CDR3 DNA reads TGCAGCGTCCAACTAGGGTTGGCTAATGAAAAACTGTTTTTT. V and J are TRBV29-1 and TRBJ1-4; D is undetermined. CDR3 length: 14 amino acids. The germline gives CDR1 SQVTM, CDR2 ANQGSEA. The V gene lost 6 bases and the J gene lost 3 bases, with 14 bases spanning the gap. Combining the CDR3 with reference TRBV29-1 and TRBJ1-4 gives the whole variable domain SAVISQKPSRDICQRGTSLTIQCQVDSQVTMMFWYRQQPGQSLTLIATANQGSEATYESGFVIDKFPISRPNLTFSTLTVSNMSPEDSSIYLCSVQLGLANEKLFFGSGTQLSVL.

The chain couples TRBV4-3 to TRBJ2-3; 9 nucleotides agree with TRBD2. The CDR3 is 18 residues long. Germline CDR1 and CDR2: LGHNA and YSLEER. V lost 0 bases to trimming and J lost 4 bases; unmatched junction nucleotides: 11. The CDR3 sequence is CASSQDSVRGGAADTQYF. The CDR3 DNA is TGCGCCAGCAGCCAAGATTCAGTGCGGGGGGGCGCGGCAGATACGCAGTATTTT.

The chain carries TRBV19 and TRBJ1-5; 8 bases line up with TRBD1. Trimming cost V 6 bases and J 4 bases; bases outside gene matches: 5. This CDR3 comprises 14 residues. The germline gives CDR1 LNHDA, CDR2 SQIVND (reference sequence). The CDR3 is CASRETGGNQPQHF. In DNA form, the CDR3 reads TGTGCCAGTAGGGAAACAGGGGGGAATCAGCCCCAGCATTTT.

J is TRBJ1-1 and V is TRBV29-1; D uncertain. The CDR3 sequence is 16 residues long. Germline-derived CDR1 and CDR2 are SQVTM and ANQGSEA. The V end lost 5 bases, the J end lost 4 bases, and 23 bases lay between the germline ends. The CDR3 nucleotides read TGCAGCGTTTCTTTTGGGTGGGCTCAACGGGGCACTGAAGCTTTCTTT. Encoded protein: CSVSFGWAQRGTEAFF.

The V gene is TRBV10-1, the J gene TRBJ2-7; maybe TRBD2 (5 bases). The V end was cut by 0 bases, the J end by 2 bases, with 14 bases between. Germline CDR1 WNHNN, CDR2 SYGVQD (reference sequence). The CDR3 has 16 amino acids. CDR3 residues: CASSESIGNGPYEQYF. Here the CDR3 DNA reads TGCGCCAGCAGTGAGTCGATCGGGAACGGACCCTACGAGCAGTACTTC.

This rearrangement joins TRBV27 to TRBJ1-2; D is unclear. Germline CDR1 MNHEY, CDR2 SMNVEV (reference sequence). Trimming took off 2 bases at V and 0 bases at J, with 7 bases between the two ends. The CDR3 is 14 amino acids. The CDR3 DNA sequence: TGTGCCAGCAGTTTAAGTGGGCCTAACTATGGCTACACCTTC. Amino acids: CASSLSGPNYGYTF.